What follows is one TCR beta chain and its context. Its specificity is unknown. These data originate in a study of cytomegalovirus exposure and HLA in healthy donors. Overall study results and limits: There were several of the most significant clusters that appeared linked to common viral pathogens in a later analysis. Cytomegalovirus-associated status was assigned to approximately 160 TCR beta chains.

PCR used 60 Vbeta primers and 13 Jbeta primers. Assay used: immunoSEQ multiplex PCR; TCRdb lists only in-frame clones, some missing. In the table there are around 200,000 clones, around three quarters of which are singletons. V lost 5 bases and J lost 8; bases outside the gene matches: 6. Looked up from germline, CDR1 is MDHEN and CDR2 is SYDVKM. CDR3 length: 14 residues. The rearrangement joins TRBV28 to TRBJ2-1; 10 nucleotides align to TRBD2. The receptor's source is a woman in her thirties in good health and CMV-seropositive. Sequencing was carried out using PBMCs. The CDR3 spells CASSPALAGHEQFF. The CDR3 DNA follows: TGTGCCAGCAGTCCCGCACTAGCGGGACATGAGCAGTTCTTC.